The entry below gives a single TCR beta chain sequence along with its context. The antigen remains undetermined. This specimen comes from a study of a mutant IDH1 vaccine in newly diagnosed glioma. Study-wide context: Vaccination followed radiotherapy alone by 4-6 weeks, or accompanied temozolomide cycles. Sex among treated patients split 62.5% male, about 40% female; mean age was roughly 40 years.

Findings and limits, study-wide: Pseudoprogression seemingly bore no relation to changes in top peripheral T cell clonotypes. Vaccine-induced responses were seen in around 93% of patients, spanning several MHC alleles.

Trimming removed 1 base from V and 2 bases from J, with 12 bases in between. This CDR3 has 15 amino acids. Germline-derived CDR1 and CDR2 are LGHNT and FRNRAP. Method: immunoSEQ multiplex PCR; TCRdb's copy keeps in-frame clones and lacks some. The sample includes about 20,000 clones, around 80% of them seen just once. Indicated time point: week 23, last vaccination. A single vaccine dose contained 300 ug of mutant IDH1 20-mer peptide, and topical imiquimod was used with it. The sequencing here drew on PBMCs, taken from a glioma patient whose treatment included an IDH1 peptide vaccine. The origin of this receptor is a man between 25 and 39 years old with glioma. This chain joins TRBV12-5 and TRBJ2-7, with D unresolved. This CDR3 reads CASGLGMGVAYEQYF. CDR3 in DNA: TGTGCTAGTGGTTTGGGGATGGGCGTAGCCTACGAGCAGTACTTC.